This T cell receptor (beta chain) came from a study of beta chain features in type 1 diabetes. A remark on this clone: Its target is unknown.

Study-level findings and limits: Shorter TCRB CDR3s, moderately but significantly so, were found in Type 1 diabetes patients in all four CD4+ subsets.

The germline gives CDR1 SGHDT, CDR2 YYEEEE. V lost 4 bases and J lost 12; bases outside the gene matches: 9. The CDR3 loop spans 14 amino acids. The isolated RNA, all of it, was reverse transcribed, so expressed TCRB transcripts were what got sequenced. Libraries were prepared by immunoSEQ multiplex PCR; TCRdb keeps only in-frame clonotypes and omits some of them. Of hundreds of thousands of clones in the sample, approximately 10% are singletons; the top ten hold approximately 0.017%. The receptor comes from a man aged 25-45 years with type 1 diabetes. What was sequenced was naive CD4+ T cells from blood. The chain couples TRBV5-6 to TRBJ2-1; TRBD2 aligns across 11 bases. In DNA, the CDR3 is TGTGCCAGCAGCGGGGGGGGACTAGCGGACGGGCAGTTCTTC. Residues: CASSGGGLADGQFF. Full variable domain (rest looked up from reference TRBV5-6 and TRBJ2-1): DAGVTQSPTHLIKTRGQQVTLRCSPKSGHDTVSWYQQALGQGPQFIFQYYEEEERQRGNFPDRFSGHQFPNYSSELNVNALLLGDSALYLCASSGGGLADGQFFGPGTRLTVL.